This T cell receptor beta chain was recovered during a study of blood T cells in healthy people across ages. General study results and limits: Observed TCR beta diversity per million T cells went down as age went up. This fall followed a roughly linear course with age.

V lost 5 bases, J lost 0 bases, and 11 bases lay in between. The CDR3 has 16 amino acids. Germline V lookup: CDR1 MNHEY, CDR2 SMNVEV (reference sequence). Of note for this clonotype: The antigen is not known.

A sample-barcoded 5' primer and a J-beta primer mix were used in a second PCR of about 6 to 12 cycles. MiXCR, run by TCRdb on the 5' RACE reads, gives a single entry per CDR3 protein. This table holds about 1.8 million distinct CDR3 sequences, around 50% found once. The receptor comes from a woman aged 40-49 years in good health. The chain joins TRBV27 to TRBJ1-6; no clear D. The sample consisted of blood. This chain's CDR3 is CASSPSRVSYNSPLHF. CDR3 coding DNA: TGTGCCAGCAGTCCGAGTAGGGTCTCCTATAATTCACCCCTCCACTTT.